This T cell receptor beta chain was sequenced in a study of T cells after yellow fever vaccination. Study results and caveats: In post-booster samples, most primary-vaccination clones reappeared (approximately 96% CD4, 70% to 90% CD8).

Germline trimming cut 5 bases from V and 6 bases from J; bases unmatched to any gene: 5. This CDR3 spans 14 amino acids. Germline V gives CDR1 LNHDA, CDR2 SQIVND (reference sequence). Details on this clonotype: The antigen is undetermined.

A 5'RACE template-switching step, the method used to make TCR cDNA, added a universal primer site and UMIs. TCRdb reprocessed the 5' RACE reads with MiXCR, giving one entry per CDR3 protein. The sample yields more than 90,000 distinct CDR3 sequences, around 8% seen once. This specimen was CD8+ T cells sorted from PBMCs, taken 45 days after the yellow fever booster vaccination. The sequence came from a man aged 25-45 years who received the YFV17D yellow fever vaccine. The chain couples TRBV19 to TRBJ2-1; TRBD2 agrees at 9 bases. The CDR3: CASSSGLATNEQFF. For the CDR3, the DNA is TGTGCCAGTAGTTCAGGACTAGCGACCAATGAGCAGTTCTTC.